The next 31 T cell receptor beta chains were all read from a single sample in a study of shared clonotypes between healthy human individuals. Assay used: immunoSEQ multiplex PCR; TCRdb lists only in-frame clones, some missing. Of about 92,000 clones listed, roughly three quarters are singletons. The sample comprised memory CD8+ T cells sorted from blood. Subset indicated: CD45RO+ cells pooled with CCR7-negative TemRA cells. The receptors come from a man aged 30-40 years in good health.

The V call is TRBV13, the J call TRBJ2-1; the D gene is possibly TRBD2 (5 bases). Germline CDR1 PRHDT, CDR2 FYEKMQ (reference sequence). The V and J ends lost 5 bases and 0 bases respectively, with 14 bases between them. This CDR3 comprises 16 residues. The CDR3 is CASSGISATSYNEQFF. The CDR3 DNA is TGTGCCAGCAGCGGAATTAGCGCAACCTCCTACAATGAGCAGTTCTTC.

V gene TRBV7-6 combines with J gene TRBJ2-2, with 11 bases aligning to TRBD2. V dropped 1 base and J dropped 6; count of bases not matched to a gene: 10. This CDR3 is built from 18 residues. Germline V CDR1 and CDR2: SGHVS, FNYEAQ. As DNA, the CDR3 is TGTGCCAGCAGCTTAGTTGGGGGACTAGCGGCTACGTCCGGGGAGCTGTTTTTT. Protein: CASSLVGGLAATSGELFF.

This chain connects TRBV12-1 to TRBJ2-6; the DNA was not used to check the table's D call, TRBD1. TRBV12-1 is labeled a pseudogene. The CDR3 runs to 19 residues. The CDR3 protein is CASSFGTGEWESGANVLTF. The DNA of the CDR3 is TGTGCCAGCAGCTTTGGGACAGGGGAATGGGAATCTGGGGCCAACGTCCTGACTTTC.

J is TRBJ2-7 and V is TRBV6-5; 8 bases match TRBD2. CDR1 MNHEY and CDR2 SVGAGI come from the germline V gene. V shed 0 bases and J 6 bases; nucleotides not matched to a gene: 4. CDR3 length: 14 amino acids. The CDR3 nucleotides are TGTGCCAGCAGTTACTCCAGCGGGAGCTTCGAGCAGTACTTC. Translation: CASSYSSGSFEQYF.

In this sample, this clone turned up once. The rearrangement joins TRBV5-1 to TRBJ2-7; 7 nucleotides line up with TRBD1. The germline CDR1 and CDR2 sequences are SGHRS and YFSETQ. Losses at the gene ends were 3 bases for V and 1 base for J; bases not matched to a gene: 4. This CDR3 comprises 14 residues. The CDR3 is CASSWTGISYEQYF. CDR3 DNA: TGCGCCAGCAGCTGGACAGGCATTTCCTACGAGCAGTACTTC. The full variable domain, completed using reference TRBV5-1 and TRBJ2-7, is KAGVTQTPRYLIKTRGQQVTLSCSPISGHRSVSWYQQTPGQGLQFLFEYFSETQRNKGNFPGRFSGRQFSNSRSEMNVSTLELGDSALYLCASSWTGISYEQYFGPGTRLTVT.

The chain employs TRBV5-1 and TRBJ2-1; 9 bases are shared with TRBD2. Germline CDR1 SGHRS, CDR2 YFSETQ. The CDR3 is 18 amino acids. Trimming took 4 bases from V and 7 from J; bases not matched to a gene: 18. The CDR3 here is CASSPRAGGRGAGNEQFF. Here the CDR3 DNA reads TGCGCCAGCAGCCCTCGGGCGGGCGGGAGGGGGGCCGGAAATGAGCAGTTCTTC.

The chain employs TRBV5-1 and TRBJ2-7, with 10 bases lining up with TRBD2. The V gene's germline CDR1 is SGHRS and CDR2 YFSETQ. V shed 8 bases, J shed 0 bases, and the junction held 11 bases outside the gene matches. The CDR3 is 16 amino acids. The CDR3 sequence: CARGLARPPCSYEQYF. DNA of the CDR3: TGCGCCAGGGGACTAGCGAGACCCCCCTGCTCCTACGAGCAGTACTTC.

This clone was seen more than once but under ten times. The J gene is TRBJ2-7, the V gene TRBV25-1; tentative D call: TRBD2 (5 bases). This CDR3 is 14 amino acids long. CDR1 is MGHDK and CDR2 is SYGVNS in the germline V gene. Trimming pared 2 bases from V and 2 bases from J, leaving 10 bases between. CDR3 amino acids: CASSEQAEAYEQYF. In nucleotides, the CDR3 is TGTGCCAGCAGTGAACAAGCGGAGGCCTACGAGCAGTACTTC.

Notes on this clone: A single base is all that separates this from a far larger clone, so a read error is likely. Other DNA sequences in the same sample also yield this CDR3. The chain employs TRBV29-1 and TRBJ1-3; D unresolved. Germline V gene sequence: CDR1 SQVTM, CDR2 ANQGSEA. The CDR3 has 13 amino acids. The CDR3 spells CSVWGVSGNTIYF. The CDR3 DNA reads TGCAGCGTTTGGGGAGTTTCTGGAAACACTATATATTTT.

This chain links TRBV25-1 with TRBJ2-1; D gene ambiguous. This CDR3 contains 12 residues. V gave up 6 bases and J gave up 9 bases, with 12 bases separating them. Germline lookup yields CDR1 MGHDK and CDR2 SYGVNS. Here the CDR3 reads CASRETFGEQFF. The CDR3 region has the DNA TGTGCCAGCAGAGAAACCTTCGGTGAGCAGTTCTTC.

This rearrangement joins TRBV6-1 to TRBJ1-5; possible D gene TRBD1, 5 bases. CDR1 is MNHNS, CDR2 SASEGT, per germline. V lost 6 bases and J 0 bases, leaving 12 bases between the germline ends. This CDR3 spans 15 amino acids. CDR3 in DNA: TGTGCCAGCAGGGGGGACGGGAATAGCAATCAGCCCCAGCATTTT. Its translation: CASRGDGNSNQPQHF.

The rearrangement joins TRBV11-2 to TRBJ2-2; maybe TRBD1 (6 bases). Deletions cut 5 bases from V and 6 bases from J, with 13 bases between. Germline V gene data show CDR1 as SGHAT and CDR2 as FQNNGV. CDR3 length equals 14 residues. CDR3 residues: CASSRQVLAGELFF. CDR3 bases: TGTGCCAGCAGCCGACAGGTGTTGGCCGGGGAGCTGTTTTTT.

As for this clone: This CDR3 is also generated by other DNA sequences in the sample. The chain's CDR3 is CASSLSYNEQFF. CDR3 nucleotide sequence: TGTGCCAGCAGTCTCTCCTACAATGAGCAGTTCTTC. The gene calls are TRBV28 and TRBJ2-1; no definite D call. V shed 5 bases and J shed 0 bases, with 2 bases lying between them. The CDR3 covers 12 residues. Germline V gives CDR1 MDHEN, CDR2 SYDVKM.

This clone was found many times. The chain is built from TRBV10-2 and TRBJ2-1, with D possibly being TRBD2 (5 bases). The CDR3 contains 17 residues. The germline V gene has CDR1 WSHSY and CDR2 SAAADI. The V end was cut by 3 bases, the J end by 4 bases, with 19 bases between. Written as DNA, the CDR3 is TGCGCCAGCAGTGAATCTTTAGAACGGACTTTGTACAATGAGCAGTTCTTC. This codes for CASSESLERTLYNEQFF.

This rearrangement joins TRBV5-4 to TRBJ2-3, with 10 bases lining up with TRBD1. J gave up 0 bases and V 4 bases, and 2 bases lay outside the gene matches. Germline values: CDR1 SGHNT, CDR2 YYREEE (reference sequence). The CDR3 spans 15 residues. In nucleotides, the CDR3 is TGTGCCAGCAGCCGGGGACAGGGGAGCACAGATACGCAGTATTTT. It encodes CASSRGQGSTDTQYF. Filled out from reference TRBV5-4 and TRBJ2-3, the complete variable domain reads ETGVTQSPTHLIKTRGQQVTLRCSSQSGHNTVSWYQQALGQGPQFIFQYYREEENGRGNFPPRFSGLQFPNYSSELNVNALELDDSALYLCASSRGQGSTDTQYFGPGTRLTVL.

The J gene is TRBJ1-4, the V gene TRBV11-2, with D uncertain. Per germline, CDR1 SGHAT and CDR2 FQNNGV. The ends were cut back, 4 bases at V and 11 bases at J, with 14 bases in the middle. This CDR3 is built from 13 residues. The CDR3 coding sequence is TGTGCCAGCAGCTCAATCACCGAGAAGAAACTGTTTTTT. As protein: CASSSITEKKLFF.

This chain links TRBV7-2 with TRBJ1-2; 12 nucleotides match TRBD1. The CDR3 contains 17 residues. V was pared by 4 bases and J by 3 bases, with 9 bases of the junction left unmatched. The germline gives CDR1 SGHTA, CDR2 FQGNSA. CDR3 protein: CASSSTPGQGAYYGYTF. The DNA of the CDR3 is TGTGCCAGCAGCTCGACCCCGGGACAGGGGGCGTACTATGGCTACACCTTC.

This clone was seen a few times. V is TRBV21-1 and J is TRBJ2-4; TRBD2 reflects the table's D call only, with no check against the DNA. TRBV21-1 is a listed pseudogene. This CDR3 spans 17 amino acids. The CDR3 DNA sequence: TGTGCCAGCAGCAATGGACCTCGGGAAACAGCCAAAAACATTCAGTACTTC. Encoded protein: CASSNGPRETAKNIQYF.

The chain carries TRBV27 and TRBJ2-1; possibly TRBD2 for D (6 bases). Germline assignment: CDR1 MNHEY and CDR2 SMNVEV (reference sequence). This CDR3 has 13 amino acids. Trimming left V 3 bases short and J 7 bases short, with 10 bases between. The CDR3 coding sequence is TGTGCCAGCAGTTTCGGGAGAGCGAATGAGCAGTTCTTC. This translates into CASSFGRANEQFF.

This clone is a singleton in its sample. The V and J genes are TRBV5-6 and TRBJ2-5, with D possibly being TRBD1 (6 bases). The J call may be in error: the DNA end matches TRBJ2-7 better. CDR1 and CDR2 (germline): SGHDT, YYEEEE. The CDR3 consists of 14 residues. CDR3 in amino acids: CASSITGSSYEQYF. The CDR3 DNA follows: TGTGCCAGCAGCATAACAGGGAGCTCCTACGAGCAGTACTTC.

The CDR3 bases are TGTGCCAGCAACCCACTAGTGGGGTACAATGAGCAGTTCTTC. Its translation: CASNPLVGYNEQFF. The genes are TRBV25-1 and TRBJ2-1, with a weak D call TRBD2 (5 bases). V gave up 7 bases and J gave up 4 bases, with 14 bases separating them. The CDR3 contains 14 residues. The germline gives CDR1 MGHDK, CDR2 SYGVNS.

The chain uses TRBV28 and TRBJ2-7; possibly TRBD1 for D (6 bases). V was pared by 7 bases and J by 3 bases, with 10 bases between. This CDR3 contains 12 residues. Germline-derived CDR1 and CDR2 are MDHEN and SYDVKM. CDR3 protein: CASTTGYYEQYF. The CDR3 bases are TGTGCCAGCACCACAGGGTACTACGAGCAGTACTTC.

The chain uses TRBV28 and TRBJ1-2; a possible D gene is TRBD1 (5 bases). Germline V gene lookup returns CDR1 MDHEN and CDR2 SYDVKM. Trimming removed 6 bases from V and 6 bases from J, with 14 bases in between. The CDR3 runs 13 residues. CDR3 in amino acids: CASSLRGVNGYTF. The CDR3 bases are TGTGCCAGCAGCTTGCGGGGGGTGAATGGCTACACCTTC.

The J gene is TRBJ2-2, the V gene TRBV6-4, with D perhaps TRBD1 (6 bases). Germline V CDR1 and CDR2: MRHNA, SNTAGT. The CDR3 covers 15 residues. V lost 0 bases to trimming and J lost 7 bases, with 12 bases between them. The DNA for the CDR3 is TGTGCCAGCAGTGACTCCTCGCAGGGGAGCGGGGAGCTGTTTTTT. Translating it yields CASSDSSQGSGELFF.

The J gene is TRBJ2-7, the V gene TRBV25-1; D might be TRBD2 (5 bases). Germline values: CDR1 MGHDK, CDR2 SYGVNS. V lost 6 bases, J lost 4 bases, and 13 bases lay in between. This CDR3 region has 13 residues. The CDR3 sequence: CASSPGVGYEQYF. For the CDR3, the DNA is TGTGCCAGCAGCCCCGGGGTGGGGTACGAGCAGTACTTC.

This chain uses TRBV5-4 with TRBJ2-1; possibly TRBD1 for D (5 bases). The germline gives CDR1 SGHNT, CDR2 YYREEE (reference sequence). The CDR3 extends over 16 amino acids. With 0 bases removed from V and 4 bases from J, the gap between germline ends came to 14 bases. As DNA, the CDR3 is TGTGCCAGCAGCTTGGGGGGCGATTTAGGTTACAATGAGCAGTTCTTC. As protein: CASSLGGDLGYNEQFF. Combining the CDR3 with reference TRBV5-4 and TRBJ2-1 gives the whole variable domain ETGVTQSPTHLIKTRGQQVTLRCSSQSGHNTVSWYQQALGQGPQFIFQYYREEENGRGNFPPRFSGLQFPNYSSELNVNALELDDSALYLCASSLGGDLGYNEQFFGPGTRLTVL.

This clone was seen ten or more times. The gene calls are TRBV6-6 and TRBJ1-2, with D perhaps matching TRBD1 (6 bases). V was trimmed by 4 bases and J by 3 bases, leaving 12 bases between them. CDR1 and CDR2 (germline): MNHNY, SVGAGI (reference sequence). This CDR3 contains 14 residues. The CDR3 is CASSSTGYDYGYTF. CDR3 bases: TGTGCCAGCAGTTCTACAGGGTACGACTATGGCTACACCTTC.

This clone was seen more than once but under ten times. The gene calls are TRBV6-5 and TRBJ1-1; perhaps TRBD1 as D (5 bases). CDR3 length: 14 residues. Germline V CDR1 and CDR2: MNHEY, SVGAGI. V lost 2 bases and J 4 bases, leaving 11 bases between the germline ends. The chain's CDR3 is CASSYRGESTEAFF. The CDR3, as DNA: TGTGCCAGCAGTTACCGAGGGGAAAGCACTGAAGCTTTCTTT.

This chain connects TRBV2 to TRBJ2-5; D uncertain. Trimming cost V 8 bases and J 1 base, with 14 bases left between them. The CDR3 is 14 amino acids. CDR1 SNHLY and CDR2 FYNNEI come from the germline V gene. DNA of the CDR3: TGTGCCAGCTCGCTAATCACCGGCCAAGAGACCCAGTACTTC. Amino acids: CASSLITGQETQYF.

This rearrangement joins TRBV27 to TRBJ2-5; D might be TRBD1 (5 bases). Germline V gene lookup returns CDR1 MNHEY and CDR2 SMNVEV (reference sequence). The CDR3 is 15 residues long. Trimming cost V 4 bases and J 3 bases, with 15 bases left between them. CDR3 DNA sequence: TGTGCCAGCAGTTCCACAAAACAGGTGAAAGAGACCCAGTACTTC. It codes for CASSSTKQVKETQYF.

This chain links TRBV15 with TRBJ2-7, with TRBD2 identical over 10 bases. This CDR3 has 17 residues. V lost 0 bases to trimming and J lost 3 bases; unmatched junction nucleotides: 8. In germline, CDR1 is LNHNV, CDR2 YYDKDF (reference sequence). The CDR3 reads CATSRDHLAGVDYEQYF. The CDR3 DNA is TGTGCCACCAGCAGAGATCACCTAGCGGGAGTTGACTACGAGCAGTACTTC.